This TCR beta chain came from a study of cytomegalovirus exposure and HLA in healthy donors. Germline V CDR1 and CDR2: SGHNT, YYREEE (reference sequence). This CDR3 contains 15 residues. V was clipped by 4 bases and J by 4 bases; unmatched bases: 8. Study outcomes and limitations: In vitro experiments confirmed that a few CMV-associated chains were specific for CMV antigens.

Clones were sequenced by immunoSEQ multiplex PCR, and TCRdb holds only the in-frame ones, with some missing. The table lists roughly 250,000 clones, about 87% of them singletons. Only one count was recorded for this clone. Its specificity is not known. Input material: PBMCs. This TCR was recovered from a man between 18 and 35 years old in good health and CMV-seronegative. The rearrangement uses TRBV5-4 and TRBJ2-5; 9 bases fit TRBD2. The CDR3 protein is CASSLIAGAVETQYF. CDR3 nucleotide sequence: TGTGCCAGCAGCCTTATAGCGGGAGCCGTAGAGACCCAGTACTTC. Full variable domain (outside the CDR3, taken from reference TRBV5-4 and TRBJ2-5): ETGVTQSPTHLIKTRGQQVTLRCSSQSGHNTVSWYQQALGQGPQFIFQYYREEENGRGNFPPRFSGLQFPNYSSELNVNALELDDSALYLCASSLIAGAVETQYFGPGTRLLVL.